This TCR beta chain is from a study of blood T cell repertoires in COVID-19. Across fewer than 25 US areas, participants ranged in age from roughly 18 to 95 years. Participant reports of clinical history set cohort assignment. Authors' methods: Estimates of nucleated cell counts were drawn from the amplification of reference gene primers. Assay used: immunoSEQ multiplex PCR; TCRdb lists only in-frame clones, some missing. That table furnishes V, J and clone size, whereas the DNA furnished D and trimming. The sample contains 270,000 or so clones, approximately 90% of which appear only once. The V and J ends lost 3 bases and 6 bases, in that order; junction bases with no gene match: 12. The V gene's germline CDR1 is LNHDA and CDR2 SQIVND (reference sequence). The CDR3 extends over 17 amino acids.

The TCR originated in a young woman with acute COVID-19. V and J are TRBV19 and TRBJ2-7, with TRBD2 matching over 12 bases. Sequencing used PBMCs or T cells enriched from blood (not recorded which). As DNA, the CDR3 is TGTGCCAGTAGTATGAGGCCCCCGACTAGCGGGAGCGGCGAGCAGTACTTC. Translated: CASSMRPPTSGSGEQYF.